These T cell receptor beta chains were read from a single sample in a study of regulatory T cells in long-lasting Graves disease. TCRdb fed the multiplex PCR reads into MiXCR, producing one record per CDR3 protein. This sample has roughly 560,000 distinct CDR3 sequences, with roughly 15% found just once. These data also formed part of another study, on T cells in Graves' hyperthyroidism and ophthalmopathy.

The material sequenced was peripheral blood mononuclear cells (PBMCs), taken at new diagnosis, from a patient treated with antithyroid drugs. The origin of the receptors is a woman aged 35-65 years with Graves disease. Each CDR3 is given with its conserved first and last residue. The order of the fields is D gene, clone size, J gene, V gene, CDR3 DNA, CDR3 protein. D genes are given only for firm matches. Only part of the rows carry a size: once, few, many, or a class if the clone is expanded.

NA	few	TRBJ1-3	TRBV11-2	TGTGCCAGCAGCTTACGGGGTGCTGGAAACACCATATATTTT	CASSLRGAGNTIYF
NA	many	TRBJ1-2	TRBV3-1	TGTGCCAGCAGCCAAACGTTGGCCTCCGGCTACACCTTC	CASSQTLASGYTF
NA	many	TRBJ1-5	TRBV24-1	TGTGCCATTGCAAGGGGTAATAGCAATCAGCCCCAGCATTTT	CAIARGNSNQPQHF
TRBD2	NA	TRBJ2-3	TRBV4-1	TGCGCCAGCAGCCTAACTAGCGGGGGGGCAGAAGATACGCAGTATTTT	CASSLTSGGAEDTQYF
TRBD1	few	TRBJ1-5	TRBV28	TGTGCCAGCTCCCGACAGGGGATCAATCAGCCCCAGCATTTT	CASSRQGINQPQHF
NA	many	TRBJ1-1	TRBV2	TGTGCCAGCAGAACAACTGAAGCTTTCTTT	CASRTTEAFF
NA	few	TRBJ1-3	TRBV12-3/TRBV12-4	TGTGCCGGCAGTCTAACAGGGTTTGGAGGAAACACCATATATTTT	CAGSLTGFGGNTIYF
NA	few	TRBJ2-7	TRBV13	TGTGCCAGCAGCTTCTCGGCTAGCGAGCAGTACTTC	CASSFSASEQYF
TRBD2	many	TRBJ2-1	TRBV7-9	TGTGCCGCCGCCGGGACTAGCGGTCACAATGAGCAGTTCTTC	CAAAGTSGHNEQFF
TRBD1	few	TRBJ2-1	TRBV7-3	TGTGCCAGCGGCCAGGGACAGTACAATGGGCAGTTCTTC	CASGQGQYNGQFF
TRBD2	NA	TRBJ2-7	TRBV7-2	TGTGCCAGCAGCTTCCTACTAGCGGGGGGAACCGAGCAGTACTTC	CASSFLLAGGTEQYF
NA	NA	TRBJ1-6	TRBV6-2/TRBV6-3	TGTGCCAGCAGTGATACAGGGATTTTTTTGTCACCCCTCCACTTT	CASSDTGIFLSPLHF
NA	many	TRBJ1-1	TRBV12-3/TRBV12-4	TGTGCCAGCAGTTTGGGGACGTCAGGAGGGAACACTGAAGCTTTCTTT	CASSLGTSGGNTEAFF
NA	NA	TRBJ2-5	TRBV7-3	TGTGCCAGCAGCCGCGCCAATCAAGAGACCCAGTACTTC	CASSRANQETQYF
NA	NA	TRBJ1-2	TRBV9	TGTGCCAGCAGCGTAGCTTGGTCCGGGGACTATGGCTACACCTTC	CASSVAWSGDYGYTF
NA	many	TRBJ2-5	TRBV11-2	TGTGCCAGCAGCCTCCTCATCGCCGCTAGGGGTGCGACCCAGTACTTC	CASSLLIAARGATQYF
NA	many	TRBJ2-3	TRBV12-3/TRBV12-4	TGTGCCAGCAGTTTTGTCATTGATACGCAGTATTTT	CASSFVIDTQYF
TRBD2	NA	TRBJ2-2	TRBV6-1	TGTGCCAGCGTGCTTCTATTAGCGGGGGGCGCGAACACCGGGGAGCTGTTTTTT	CASVLLLAGGANTGELFF
NA	many	TRBJ1-2	TRBV28	TGTGCCAGCAGTAACATCTATGGCTACACCTTC	CASSNIYGYTF
TRBD2	NA	TRBJ2-7	TRBV5-1	TGCGCCAGCAGCATCGGGCCGGGGGGCGAGCAGTACTTC	CASSIGPGGEQYF
TRBD1	few	TRBJ2-7	TRBV12-3/TRBV12-4	TGTGCCAGCAGCAGAGACAGGGGGGAACCCTACGAGCAGTACTTC	CASSRDRGEPYEQYF
NA	few	TRBJ1-1	TRBV2	TGTGCCAGCAGTGACCCGACTGAAGCTTTCTTT	CASSDPTEAFF